This record looks at one T cell receptor beta chain sequence and its context. Its binding antigen is unknown. Within one base of it there is no much larger clone, and no base qualities were kept. Deletion took 9 bases off V and 2 bases off J, with a span of 17 bases between the germline ends. The germline V gene sets CDR1 to SGHRS and CDR2 to YFSETQ. There are 14 amino acids in the CDR3, from cysteine to phenylalanine inclusive. Of the read, only the CDR3 DNA is kept; its 42 bases are in frame from base 1. This specimen comes from a study of cytomegalovirus exposure and HLA in healthy donors (TCRdb year 2017). Describing the broader study: An earlier analysis of several hundred of the donors reported 276 Gb of sequence data and 117 million unique TCR beta sequences obtained from 180 million or so T cells. The study used immunosequencing to profile the T cell repertoires of about 670 subjects and linked those repertoires to cytomegalovirus serostatus. A separate validation cohort of roughly 130 different subjects was used in addition to the approximately 700-subject first cohort. To predict cytomegalovirus infection status, the study combined high-throughput TCR immunosequencing, statistical association of individual TCRs with disease status, and machine learning. The study aimed to test whether signatures of past pathogen exposure could be identified by cataloging public T cell receptors. Across 300 to 500 genotyped donors of the cohort, an average of about 240,000 unique TCR beta nucleotide sequences per donor were sequenced, and 15% to 20% of those sequences were non-productive. The later analysis used no new phenotypic data to find candidate immune exposures, relying instead on TCR beta sequences and their occurrence across donors. Typing coverage differed by locus: A, B, C, DRB1 and DQB1 were typed in about 629-630 donors, DQA1 in about 550, DPA1 in 600 to 610, and DPB1 in around 440. An earlier analysis of fewer than 700 of the donors applied high-throughput TCR beta sequencing to assess whether each TCR beta V gene segment acted as functional or pseudogenic. Roughly 5 DR-DQ haplotypes were treated as single units for association and clustering because of strong linkage in the cohort. All discovery cohort repertoires had been generated on a single sequencing platform. In a later genetic analysis, genome-wide SNP genotypes for 398 of the 666 donors were used, and that subset was treated as a discovery cohort. HLA typing included class I and class II loci at four-digit resolution. Donor age, sex, ethnicity and CMV serostatus were compiled alongside the repertoire data. A later analysis re-examined previously published TCR beta repertoires from over 500 donors and added high-resolution HLA genotyping to investigate patterns of TCR occurrence. Of the approximately 400 genotyped donors, about 84% fell in the genetic ancestry cluster associated with self-reported Caucasian donors. An early release that covered some 640 HLA-typed donors contained approximately 320 gigabases of sequencing data and 85 million to 100 million unique TCR sequences.

The paper as a whole reports these results and caveats: Immune exposure information for the cohort was limited to CMV serostatus. In a later genetic analysis, a missense DCLRE1C variant was associated with V-gene and J-gene trimming of TCR beta chains, and the association was replicated in an independent cohort. A later analysis found that TCR association rates varied across HLA loci, with DRB1 alleles showing the most associated TCRs and HLA-C alleles the fewest. Linkage disequilibrium might explain the correlated functional status among segregating V segments, but an unknown experimental factor could not be ruled out. Over 15 rarely observed V segments, including chromosome 9 orphons, were excluded from the earlier analysis of several hundred of the donors because counts were too low. In the study, 164 TCR beta chains were listed as associated with cytomegalovirus. In a later analysis, HLA-associated TCR beta chains were found to be more clonally expanded and to have lower generation probabilities than equally common non-associated chains. Several of the top co-occurrence clusters appeared to be linked to parvovirus B19, influenza, CMV and Epstein-Barr virus, according to a later analysis. A further reported finding was that TCR beta sequences accurately predicted the HLA-A and HLA-B alleles for most subjects in the first cohort. A later analysis associated roughly 17,000 TCR beta sequences with specific HLA alleles at a false discovery rate of 0.05. In an earlier analysis of about 600 of the donors, most TCR beta V segments appeared in productive rearrangements about 87% or about 30% of the time, broadly matching IMGT annotations. According to a later analysis, most CMV-associated TCR beta chains appeared to be HLA-restricted, and the HLA associations seemed to be driven largely by CMV exposure. A cluster of highly shared sequence variants was judged likely to be a technical artifact of the sequencing pipeline. Most TCR sequences were seen in very few donors, while some public TCRs were found in many individuals. The presence/absence analyses assumed that sequencing depth was roughly uniform across donors, and that assumption may not be true. HLA typing was unavailable for some donors at each locus, so association tests used only the typed subset. In this cohort, only TCR beta chains were sequenced, and detectable features were limited by the absence of alpha or paired-chain data. In both the original and validation cohorts, the classifier was reported to diagnose cytomegalovirus status with high specificity and sensitivity. According to the authors, the approach could potentially be generalized to other disease states and immunological phenotypes. When HLA alleles, especially DR and DQ, strongly co-occurred, TCR associations were difficult to assign to individual alleles. According to a later genetic analysis, donors in an Asian-associated ancestry cluster had fewer N-insertions in productive TCRs than the approximately 630-donor mean. In vitro tests confirmed that a few of the cytomegalovirus-associated TCR beta chains recognize cytomegalovirus antigens. Some IMGT-functional V segments, including TRBV6-2 and TRBV6-3, could not be told apart with the 87-base-pair reads, so those segments were excluded.

The cohort consisted of 600 to 750 healthy bone marrow donors. At the time of sampling, every cohort member was nominally healthy, though immune exposures that went unrecorded were likely present. The donor was CMV seronegative and was included in the group of several hundred seronegative cohort members. A peripheral blood sample was collected from each donor, and TCR beta sequencing was performed on peripheral blood mononuclear cells. Genomic DNA extraction from the blood cell samples was performed with the Qiagen DNeasy Blood Extraction Kit. The library was prepared using the immunoSEQ multiplex PCR assay. A mixture of 60 forward primers for TCR Vbeta segments and 13 reverse primers for TCR Jbeta segments was used in the multiplex PCR. A multiplex PCR assay on genomic DNA amplified the CDR3 region of rearranged TCR beta genes. On the Illumina HiSeq System, the amplified TCR beta libraries were sequenced as 87-base-pair reads. As for the original processing: A later analysis tallied tens of millions of unique TCR beta chains across the 550 to 850 repertoires, and about 10 million of those chains were shared by two or more donors. Raw reads were error-corrected and collapsed into unique sequences by a nearest-neighbor algorithm in which closely related sequences were merged to remove PCR and sequencing errors. To assign V, D and J gene segments, CDR3 sequences were aligned to IMGT reference sequences. For a sequence to be retained, a match of at least six nucleotides to both a V gene segment and a J gene segment was required. Rearrangements were called productive when the CDR3 lacked stop codons and stayed in frame with V and J; all others were non-productive. Following IMGT convention, CDR3 was defined as the stretch from the second conserved V-encoded cysteine up to the conserved J-encoded phenylalanine. The earlier analysis of 500 to 750 of the donors excluded any sequence lacking an unambiguous match to a single V gene segment. In an earlier analysis of about 590 of the donors, a V segment was called functional when productive rearrangements were above 56.7%, and segregating when the standard deviation between donors exceeded 5%. A statistical classification framework was developed to diagnose cytomegalovirus status using the catalog of TCR beta chain sequences. In a later analysis, V and J genes were assigned by comparing TCR nucleotide sequences against IMGT/GENE-DB human TR gene sequences. Using the TCRdist pipeline, a later analysis assigned CDR3 sequences along with most-parsimonious VDJ recombination scenarios. A later analysis defined each TCR beta chain by its CDR3 amino acid sequence plus V-gene family, and excluded reads lacking a unique V-gene family. To address suspected cross-contamination and a sequencing artifact, a later analysis removed 592 highly shared, low-generation-probability nucleotide sequences. In a later analysis, a clonal expansion index for each public chain was calculated from normalized within-repertoire ranks of inferred template counts. A later analysis computed generation probabilities with a VDJ recombination model fitted to out-of-frame rearrangements, and checked the results against IGoR. In a later analysis, hypergeometric tests were used to score TCR-TCR, TCR-HLA and TCR-CMV co-occurrence, with a repertoire-size bias correction applied to TCR pairs. False discovery rates were estimated in a later analysis by permuting HLA or CMV assignments 20 times. In a later analysis, co-occurring TCRs were grouped with DBSCAN, and TCRdist sequence similarity was added when clustering was performed within HLA-allele-positive subsets. Repertoires with fewer than 30,000 or more than 120,000 public chains, plus five repertoires with anomalous nucleotide sharing, were excluded from co-occurrence clustering. Entries here come from immuneACCESS through TCRdb and include only in-frame sequences with V and J called. Some clones fail to appear in such tables; in the studies checked, an unresolved V gene covers under half of the shortfall, and the cause of the remainder is unknown. Clone size and V and J calls were adopted from that table, with D and trimming inferred from the DNA. Across this sample there are hundreds of thousands of clones, with about 90% seen only once. The ten largest make up about 2% of the sample.

This TCR came from a woman aged 18-29 years in good health and CMV-seronegative. Sequenced input: PBMCs. The rearranged chain carries TRBV5-1 and TRBJ2-5; TRBD1 might be the D gene, on 5 matching bases. In nucleotide form, the sequence is TGCGCCACCGCCGACAGTGGTGGGCAAGAGACCCAGTACTTC. Translation gives CATADSGGQETQYF. With the rest looked up from the reference TRBV5-1 and TRBJ2-5 genes rather than sequenced, the full variable domain is KAGVTQTPRYLIKTRGQQVTLSCSPISGHRSVSWYQQTPGQGLQFLFEYFSETQRNKGNFPGRFSGRQFSNSRSEMNVSTLELGDSALYLCATADSGGQETQYFGPGTRLLVL.